Each of the 26 T cell receptor beta chains below was sequenced from the same sample in a study of CXCR3-negative and CXCR3-positive naive CD8 T cells. Libraries were UMI-labeled 5' RACE TRB cDNA. TCRdb re-called the 5' RACE reads; one entry per CDR3 protein, DNA not given. This repertoire includes approximately 38,000 distinct CDR3 sequences. Sequenced input: memory CD8+ T cells from blood. The receptor source for this set is a human donor in good health. Some clones in this sample may be carry-over from other donors' samples.

The chain's CDR3 is CASSFWTDRGNQPQHF. This chain uses TRBV12-3 or TRBV12-4 with TRBJ1-5. The CDR3 has 16 residues.

Judged by frequency, this clonotype is medium-sized. V gene TRBV6-2 or TRBV6-3 combines with J gene TRBJ2-1; TCRdb designates TRBD2, a call that cannot be tested without DNA. Germline-derived CDR1 and CDR2 are MNHEY and SVGEGT. The CDR3 extends over 15 amino acids. CDR3 in amino acids: CASSLGASVVNEQFF.

V gene TRBV28 combines with J gene TRBJ2-7; without DNA, the TCRdb call of TRBD1 cannot be checked. From germline, CDR1 is MDHEN and CDR2 SYDVKM. This CDR3 has 15 amino acids. The chain's CDR3 is CASSRQGPPPYEQYF.

The CDR3 protein is CAGRATSGGSHEQFF. V and J are TRBV7-9 and TRBJ2-1; as DNA is missing, the TRBD2 call by TCRdb cannot be tested. The CDR3 has 15 amino acids. The germline CDR1 and CDR2 sequences are SEHNR and FQNEAQ (reference sequence).

The chain links TRBV7-9 to TRBJ2-7. Germline V gene sequence: CDR1 SEHNR, CDR2 FQNEAQ (reference sequence). This CDR3 comprises 13 residues. The CDR3 here is CASSPPASYEQYF.

The chain employs TRBV4-1 and TRBJ2-5; TCRdb's D call of TRBD1 is untestable without DNA. The germline CDR1 and CDR2 sequences are MGHRA and YSYEKL. There are 15 residues in the CDR3. This chain's CDR3 is CASSQEIFGQGTQYF.

This clonotype registers large (0.1 to 1%) by frequency. The chain couples TRBV5-1 to TRBJ2-1; TCRdb picks TRBD1, but there is no DNA to check that call. The CDR3 is 15 amino acids. Germline V CDR1 and CDR2: SGHRS, YFSETQ. The CDR3 spells CASSLEGPTYNEQFF.

The chain combines TRBV7-2 with TRBJ2-3. There are 14 residues in the CDR3. Per the germline V gene, CDR1 is SGHTA and CDR2 is FQGNSA. The CDR3 sequence is CASSGPYRTDTQYF. Using reference TRBV7-2 and TRBJ2-3 for the parts outside the CDR3, the full variable domain is GAGVSQSPSNKVTEKGKDVELRCDPISGHTALYWYRQSLGQGLEFLIYFQGNSAPDKSGLPSDRFSAERTGGSVSTLTIQRTQQEDSAVYLCASSGPYRTDTQYFGPGTRLTVL.

This rearrangement joins TRBV12-3 or TRBV12-4 to TRBJ2-7; the TCRdb D gene call, TRBD1, has no DNA to confirm it. This CDR3 has 17 residues. The CDR3 sequence is CASSSGPGTRSSYEQYF.

This rearrangement joins TRBV7-6 to TRBJ2-7. The CDR3 consists of 14 residues. Germline V gene sequence: CDR1 SGHVS, CDR2 FNYEAQ. CDR3 residues: CASSLNLDSYEQYF.

The rearrangement links TRBV7-9 to TRBJ2-7. The CDR3 covers 11 residues. The germline V gene has CDR1 SEHNR and CDR2 FQNEAQ (reference sequence). The chain's CDR3 is CASSPGPIQYF. The full variable domain, with the rest looked up from reference TRBV7-9 and TRBJ2-7, is DTGVSQNPRHKITKRGQNVTFRCDPISEHNRLYWYRQTLGQGPEFLTYFQNEAQLEKSRLLSDRFSAERPKGSFSTLEIQRTEQGDSAMYLCASSPGPIQYFGPGTRLTVT.

The chain is built from TRBV29-1 and TRBJ2-1; TCRdb lists TRBD2, though no DNA is available to test this call. The germline CDR1 and CDR2 sequences are SQVTM and ANQGSEA. This CDR3 is built from 14 residues. The CDR3 loop is CSVESGIASREQFF.

The V gene is TRBV3-1, the J gene TRBJ2-7. CDR3 length equals 12 residues. The germline V gene encodes CDR1 LGHDT and CDR2 YNNKEL (reference sequence). The CDR3: CASSQGTYEQYF.

This chain connects TRBV28 to TRBJ2-3. Germline lookup yields CDR1 MDHEN and CDR2 SYDVKM. This CDR3 region has 14 residues. CDR3 region: CASSLLQTTDTQYF.

The rearrangement links TRBV29-1 to TRBJ2-1. Germline lookup yields CDR1 SQVTM and CDR2 ANQGSEA. The length of the CDR3 is 13 residues. The CDR3: CSVDQAADNEQFF.

The genes are TRBV2 and TRBJ1-1; TCRdb names TRBD1, which stays unverified in the absence of DNA. The CDR3 runs to 18 residues. The germline CDR1 and CDR2 sequences are SNHLY and FYNNEI. CDR3 region: CASSEERGTVNAYTEAFF.

The J gene is TRBJ2-2, the V gene TRBV29-1; as DNA is missing, the TRBD2 call by TCRdb cannot be tested. The CDR3 has 14 amino acids. Germline CDR1 reads SQVTM; CDR2 reads ANQGSEA. The CDR3 region is CSVLAGGLGGELFF.

This clonotype shows up as medium-sized (0.01 to 0.1%) by frequency. The gene calls are TRBV27 and TRBJ2-5. CDR3 length: 14 amino acids. CDR1 and CDR2 from the germline V gene are MNHEY and SMNVEV (reference sequence). CDR3 residues: CASRDLVLPATQYF.

V is TRBV5-6 and J is TRBJ2-1; the D call of TRBD2 rests on TCRdb alone, since no DNA is present to check it. Per the germline V gene, CDR1 is SGHDT and CDR2 is YYEEEE. This CDR3 region has 15 residues. The CDR3 region is CASSLGAGEGNEQFF.

The chain recombines TRBV21-1 with TRBJ2-6; TCRdb lists TRBD1, though no DNA is available to test this call. TRBV21-1 is a pseudogene locus. The CDR3 runs to 18 residues. CDR3 amino acids: CASSKRAGTTSGANVLTF.

The CDR3 reads CSVEDLVGEGYEQYF. The J gene is TRBJ2-7, the V gene TRBV29-1. This CDR3 comprises 15 residues. Looked up from germline, CDR1 is SQVTM and CDR2 is ANQGSEA.

The chain links TRBV12-3 or TRBV12-4 to TRBJ2-3; TCRdb calls TRBD1, which cannot be checked without DNA. This CDR3 is 16 amino acids long. CDR3 sequence reads: CASSLQGGPLEDTQYF.

The J gene is TRBJ2-5, the V gene TRBV18. Germline V gene data show CDR1 as KGHSH and CDR2 as LQKENI. CDR3 length: 13 residues. CDR3 loop: CASSPGYQETQYF.

The rearrangement joins TRBV7-7 to TRBJ2-5; the D call from TCRdb, TRBD1, cannot be confirmed without DNA. Germline lookup yields CDR1 SSHAT and CDR2 FNYEAQ (reference sequence). The CDR3 covers 15 residues. The CDR3 protein is CASTPDPGNWETQYF.

The chain couples TRBV27 to TRBJ2-1; TCRdb's assignment of TRBD2 cannot be checked, as there is no DNA. The CDR3 is 18 residues long. From germline, CDR1 is MNHEY and CDR2 SMNVEV (reference sequence). The CDR3 is CASSLLRVAGGPDNEQFF.

The chain's CDR3 is CASSLQYGETQYF. This chain uses TRBV23-1 with TRBJ2-5. TRBV23-1 belongs to the ORF category, with a function that is uncertain. CDR3 size: 13 residues.